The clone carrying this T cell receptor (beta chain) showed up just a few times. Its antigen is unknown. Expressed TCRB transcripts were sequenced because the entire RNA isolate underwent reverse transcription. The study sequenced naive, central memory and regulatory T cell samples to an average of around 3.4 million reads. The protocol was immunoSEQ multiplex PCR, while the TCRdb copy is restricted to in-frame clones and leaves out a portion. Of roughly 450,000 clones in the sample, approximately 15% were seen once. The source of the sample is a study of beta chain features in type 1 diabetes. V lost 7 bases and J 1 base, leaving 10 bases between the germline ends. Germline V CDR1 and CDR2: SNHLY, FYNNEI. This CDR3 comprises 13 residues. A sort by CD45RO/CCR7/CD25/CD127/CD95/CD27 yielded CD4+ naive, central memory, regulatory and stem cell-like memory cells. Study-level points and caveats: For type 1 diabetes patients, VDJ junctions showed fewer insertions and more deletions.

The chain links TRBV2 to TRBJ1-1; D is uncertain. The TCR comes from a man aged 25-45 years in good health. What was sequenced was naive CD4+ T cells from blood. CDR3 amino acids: CASNDRRNTEAFF. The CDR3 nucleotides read TGTGCCAGCAACGATAGACGGAACACTGAAGCTTTCTTT. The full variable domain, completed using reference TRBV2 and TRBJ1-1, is EPEVTQTPSHQVTQMGQEVILRCVPISNHLYFYWYRQILGQKVEFLVSFYNNEISEKSEIFDDQFSVERPDGSNFTLKIRSTKLEDSAMYFCASNDRRNTEAFFGQGTRLTVV.